This T cell receptor (beta chain) was captured by sequencing in a study of T cell responses to AZD1222 COVID-19 vaccine. Study observations and caveats: A mostly white British donor set with more females was recruited, and clonal diversity was possibly underestimated. The study identified only six AZD1222 recipients as seropositive at baseline. Sampling captured repertoires only after the peak T cell response. Nearly half of unique spike-specific TCRs reportedly avoided B.1.351 and B.1.1.7 mutated regions.

Clones were read by immunoSEQ multiplex PCR, and TCRdb kept only the in-frame ones, dropping some. Of over 60,000 clones in the sample, approximately 85% are singletons; the top ten hold about a quarter. The germline V and J ends were trimmed by 5 bases and 1 base, with 17 bases remaining between them. Germline V CDR1 and CDR2: SGHAT, FQNNGV. The CDR3 runs 16 residues. Remarks on this clone: The target antigen is unknown.

The receptor was isolated from an adult in good health. The source material was peripheral blood, sampled on day 0 of MenACWY control vaccination. The J gene is TRBJ2-5, the V gene TRBV11-2; D may be TRBD1 (6 bases). This CDR3 is CASSPFIGQSQETQYF. Written as DNA, the CDR3 is TGTGCCAGCAGCCCTTTCATTGGACAGAGCCAAGAGACCCAGTACTTC.